This TCR beta chain emerged from a study of blood T cell repertoires in COVID-19. Using immunoSEQ multiplex PCR, the repertoire was profiled, and TCRdb retains in-frame clones only, with some absent. Of roughly 100,000 clones listed, roughly 80% were seen once; the top ten hold less than 6%. Trimming shortened V by 5 bases and J by 0 bases, and 11 bases separated the two germline ends. Germline V lookup: CDR1 MNHEY, CDR2 SVGEGT. The CDR3 runs to 15 residues. Seattle researchers signed up patients amid active infection and tracked them longitudinally. The sample comprised peripheral blood. This TCR derives from a man aged 80 or over with COVID-19, enrolled during active disease. The V gene is TRBV6-2 or TRBV6-3, the J gene TRBJ2-4, with a possible D match to TRBD1 (6 bases). DNA of the CDR3: TGTGCCAGCAGTCCCGGGACAATAGCCAAAAACATTCAGTACTTC. Its translation is CASSPGTIAKNIQYF.